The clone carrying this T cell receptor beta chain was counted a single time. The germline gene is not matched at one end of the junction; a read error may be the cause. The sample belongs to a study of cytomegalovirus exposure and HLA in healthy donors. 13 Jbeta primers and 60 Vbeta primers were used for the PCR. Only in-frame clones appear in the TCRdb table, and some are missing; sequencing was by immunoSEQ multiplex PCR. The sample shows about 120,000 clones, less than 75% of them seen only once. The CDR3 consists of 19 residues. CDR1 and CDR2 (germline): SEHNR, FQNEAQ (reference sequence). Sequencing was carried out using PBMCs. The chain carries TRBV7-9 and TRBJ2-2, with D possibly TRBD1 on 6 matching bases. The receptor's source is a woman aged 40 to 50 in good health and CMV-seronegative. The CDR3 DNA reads TGTTCCAGCAGCGTTAGTAGGATTAGACAGGCCTGGAGCACCGGGGAGCTGTTTTTT. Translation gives CSSSVSRIRQAWSTGELFF.